This T cell receptor (beta chain) originates from a study of shared clonotypes between healthy human individuals. Study at large: CD8 memory received one plate per donor, CD8 naive two, CD4 memory three and CD4 naive three. Findings and caveats of the study: It was observed that roughly 5% of naive CD4 clonotypes were shared across four donors.

TCRdb keeps only in-frame clones here, not all; method: immunoSEQ multiplex PCR. Counted here are about 1.4 million clones, roughly 96% occurring once; the ten biggest clones make up roughly 1.2%. Germline V gene sequence: CDR1 SNHLY, CDR2 FYNNEI. This CDR3 region has 15 residues. The V end lost 6 bases, the J end lost 2 bases, and 17 bases lay between the germline ends. Turning to this clone: Its cognate antigen is unknown.

The sequence was obtained from a man aged 30-40 years in good health. The rearrangement uses TRBV2 and TRBJ2-7, with D perhaps matching TRBD2 (6 bases). The source material was naive CD4+ T cells sorted from blood. Subset of the sample: CD45RA+ positively selected. The CDR3 spells CASRISGGAAYEQYF. The DNA for the CDR3 is TGTGCCAGCAGGATTAGCGGAGGCGCCGCCTACGAGCAGTACTTC.